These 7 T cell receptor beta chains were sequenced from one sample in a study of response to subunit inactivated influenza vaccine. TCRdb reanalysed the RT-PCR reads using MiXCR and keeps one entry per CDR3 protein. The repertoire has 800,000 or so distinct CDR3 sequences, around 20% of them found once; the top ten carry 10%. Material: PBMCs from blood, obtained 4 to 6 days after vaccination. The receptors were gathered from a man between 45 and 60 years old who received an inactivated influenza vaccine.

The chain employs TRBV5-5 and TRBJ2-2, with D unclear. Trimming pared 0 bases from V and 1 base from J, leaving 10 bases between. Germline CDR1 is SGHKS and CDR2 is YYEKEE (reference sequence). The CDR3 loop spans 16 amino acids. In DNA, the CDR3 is TGTGCCAGCAGCTTGGAGGCAGGTCGGAACACCGGGGAGCTGTTTTTT. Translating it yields CASSLEAGRNTGELFF.

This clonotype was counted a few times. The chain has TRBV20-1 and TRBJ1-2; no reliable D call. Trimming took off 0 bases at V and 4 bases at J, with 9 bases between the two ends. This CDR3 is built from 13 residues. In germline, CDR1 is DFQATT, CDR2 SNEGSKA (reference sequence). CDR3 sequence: CSARDPASYGYTF. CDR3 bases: TGCAGTGCTAGAGATCCGGCGAGCTATGGCTACACCTTC.

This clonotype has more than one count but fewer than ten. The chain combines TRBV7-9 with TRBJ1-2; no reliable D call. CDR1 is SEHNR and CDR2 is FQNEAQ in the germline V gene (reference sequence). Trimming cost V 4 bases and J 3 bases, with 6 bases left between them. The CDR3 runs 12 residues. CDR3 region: CASSSADYGYTF. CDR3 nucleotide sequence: TGTGCCAGCAGCTCCGCGGACTATGGCTACACCTTC.

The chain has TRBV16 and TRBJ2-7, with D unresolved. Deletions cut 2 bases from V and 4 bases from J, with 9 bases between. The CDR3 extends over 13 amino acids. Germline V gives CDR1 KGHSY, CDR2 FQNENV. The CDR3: CASSQGSQYEQYF. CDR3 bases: TGTGCCAGCAGCCAAGGTTCCCAGTACGAGCAGTACTTC.

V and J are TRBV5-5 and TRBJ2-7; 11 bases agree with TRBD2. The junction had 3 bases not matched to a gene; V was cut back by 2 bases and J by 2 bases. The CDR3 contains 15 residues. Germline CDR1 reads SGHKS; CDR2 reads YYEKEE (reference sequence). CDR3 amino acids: CASSFSGGATYEQYF. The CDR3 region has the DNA TGTGCCAGCAGCTTTAGCGGGGGGGCCACCTACGAGCAGTACTTC.

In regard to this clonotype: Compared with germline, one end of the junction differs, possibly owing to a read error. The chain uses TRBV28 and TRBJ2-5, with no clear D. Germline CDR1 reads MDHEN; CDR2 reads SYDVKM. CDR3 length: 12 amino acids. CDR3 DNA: TGTGCCAGCAATTTACCATTAGAGACCCAGTACTTC. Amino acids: CASNLPLETQYF.

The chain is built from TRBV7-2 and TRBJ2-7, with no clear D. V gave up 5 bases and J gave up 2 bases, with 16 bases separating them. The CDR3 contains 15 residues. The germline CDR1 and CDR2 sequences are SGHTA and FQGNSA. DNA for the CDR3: TGTGCCAGCAGCCAACGGTACGGGCCGCCCTACGAGCAGTACTTC. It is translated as CASSQRYGPPYEQYF.